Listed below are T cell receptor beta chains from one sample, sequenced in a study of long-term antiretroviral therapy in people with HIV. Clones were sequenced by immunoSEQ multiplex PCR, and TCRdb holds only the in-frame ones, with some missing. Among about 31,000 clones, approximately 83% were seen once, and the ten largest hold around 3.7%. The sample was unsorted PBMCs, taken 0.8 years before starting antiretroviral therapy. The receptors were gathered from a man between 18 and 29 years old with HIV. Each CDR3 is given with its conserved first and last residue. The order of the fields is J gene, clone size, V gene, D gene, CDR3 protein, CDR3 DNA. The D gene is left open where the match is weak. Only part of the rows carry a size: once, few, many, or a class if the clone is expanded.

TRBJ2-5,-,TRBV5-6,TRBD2,CASSIGLAGTYQETQYF,TGTGCCAGCAGCATCGGACTAGCGGGGACGTACCAAGAGACCCAGTACTTC
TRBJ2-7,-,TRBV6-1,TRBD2,CASRTSGVWEQYF,TGTGCCAGCAGGACTAGCGGGGTTTGGGAGCAGTACTTC
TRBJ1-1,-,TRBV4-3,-,CASSQVYENTEAFF,TGCGCCAGCAGCCAAGTCTACGAGAACACTGAAGCTTTCTTT
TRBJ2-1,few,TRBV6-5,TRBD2,CASSYGSGRMSNEQFF,TGTGCCAGCAGTTACGGGAGCGGGAGGATGAGCAATGAGCAGTTCTTC
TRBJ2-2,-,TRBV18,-,CASSPSRTANTGELFF,TGTGCCAGCTCACCTAGTCGGACAGCGAACACCGGGGAGCTGTTTTTT
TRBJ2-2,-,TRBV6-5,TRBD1,CASSYGTGGTGELFF,TGTGCCAGCAGTTACGGGACAGGGGGCACCGGGGAGCTGTTTTTT
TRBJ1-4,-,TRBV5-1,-,CASSLVVGDYGEKLFF,TGCGCCAGCAGCTTGGTGGTGGGGGATTACGGTGAAAAACTGTTTTTT
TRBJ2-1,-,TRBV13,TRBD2,CASSPGLAGFLSSYNEQFF,TGTGCCAGCAGCCCGGGACTAGCGGGCTTTCTGAGCTCCTACAATGAGCAGTTCTTC
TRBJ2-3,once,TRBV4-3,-,CASSQRVGADTQYF,TGCGCCAGCAGCCAGCGGGTGGGGGCAGATACGCAGTATTTT
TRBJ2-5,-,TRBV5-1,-,CASSLGLVKETQYF,TGCGCCAGCAGCTTGGGACTAGTCAAAGAGACCCAGTACTTC
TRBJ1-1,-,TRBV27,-,CASSLGGAYPEAFF,TGTGCCAGCAGTTTGGGGGGCGCATATCCTGAAGCTTTCTTT
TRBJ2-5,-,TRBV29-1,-,CSVEEEGLPETQYF,TGCAGCGTTGAAGAAGAAGGGTTACCAGAGACCCAGTACTTC
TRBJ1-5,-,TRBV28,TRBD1,CASSAPGQGHNQPQHF,TGTGCCAGCAGCGCCCCGGGACAGGGACACAATCAGCCCCAGCATTTT
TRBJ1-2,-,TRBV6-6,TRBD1,CASSTWTGPYGYTF,TGTGCCAGCAGTACCTGGACAGGCCCTTATGGCTACACCTTC
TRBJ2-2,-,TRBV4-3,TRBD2,CASSQDLAGGNTGELFF,TGCGCCAGCAGCCAAGACCTAGCGGGGGGGAACACCGGGGAGCTGTTTTTT
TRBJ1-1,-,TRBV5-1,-,CASSLEGVDSEAFF,TGCGCCAGCAGCTTGGAGGGTGTCGACAGTGAAGCTTTCTTT
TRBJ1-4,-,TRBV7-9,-,CASSREPPPEKLFF,TGTGCCAGCAGTAGGGAACCGCCGCCCGAAAAACTGTTTTTT
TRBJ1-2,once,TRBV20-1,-,CSASRGLGYTF,TGCAGTGCTAGTCGGGGGCTGGGCTACACCTTC
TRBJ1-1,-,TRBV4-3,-,CASSQDSGRILNTEAFF,TGCGCCAGCAGCCAAGATAGTGGGAGGATACTGAACACTGAAGCTTTCTTT
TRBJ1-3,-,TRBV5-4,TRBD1,CASQGANGGNTIYF,TGTGCCAGCCAGGGGGCGAACGGTGGAAACACCATATATTTT
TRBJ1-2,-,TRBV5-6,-,CASSLNRAGDGYTF,TGTGCCAGCAGCTTGAACAGGGCGGGGGATGGCTACACCTTC
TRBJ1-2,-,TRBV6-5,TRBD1,CASRPWDSSYGYTF,TGTGCCAGCAGACCCTGGGACAGCAGCTATGGCTACACCTTC
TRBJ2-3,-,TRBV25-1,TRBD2,CASSILSGMGADTQYF,TGTGCCAGCAGTATCCTGAGCGGGATGGGGGCAGATACGCAGTATTTT
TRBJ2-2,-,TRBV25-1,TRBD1,CASSELQGAENTGELFF,TGTGCCAGCAGTGAACTCCAGGGGGCTGAGAACACCGGGGAGCTGTTTTTT
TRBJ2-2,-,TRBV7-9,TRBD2,CASSSQREGSSTGELFF,TGTGCCAGCAGCTCTCAACGGGAGGGATCGTCCACCGGGGAGCTGTTTTTT
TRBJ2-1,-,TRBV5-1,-,CASSFEGLNEQFF,TGCGCCAGCAGCTTTGAGGGCCTCAATGAGCAGTTCTTC
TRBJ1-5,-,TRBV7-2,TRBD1,CASSLSLVGTGIPQHF,TGTGCCAGCAGCTTATCTCTCGTCGGGACAGGGATCCCCCAGCATTTT
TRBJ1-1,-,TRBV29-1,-,CSVGRGVGTEAFF,TGCAGCGTTGGCCGGGGGGTCGGGACTGAAGCTTTTTTT
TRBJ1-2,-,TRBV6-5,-,CASSQIGGTSGYTF,TGTGCCAGCAGCCAAATCGGGGGGACCAGCGGCTACACCTTC
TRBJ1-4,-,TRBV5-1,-,CASSLEQPLREKLFF,TGCGCCAGCAGCTTGGAACAGCCTCTTAGGGAAAAACTGTTTTTT
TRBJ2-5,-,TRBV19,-,CASSIAEWETQYF,TGTGCCAGTAGTATAGCCGAGTGGGAGACCCAGTACTTC
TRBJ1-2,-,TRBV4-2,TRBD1,CASSQDARDRVVYGYTF,TGTGCCAGCAGCCAAGATGCTCGGGACAGGGTGGTCTATGGCTACACCTTC
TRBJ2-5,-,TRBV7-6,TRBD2,CASSWTSEQETQYF,TGTGCCAGCAGCTGGACTAGCGAGCAAGAGACCCAGTACTTC
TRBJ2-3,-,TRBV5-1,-,CASSGDLTDTQYF,TGCGCCAGCAGCGGGGACCTAACAGATACGCAGTATTTT
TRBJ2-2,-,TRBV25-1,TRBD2,CASSNAGGLDTGELFF,TGTGCCAGCAGTAACGCGGGGGGGCTCGACACCGGGGAGCTGTTTTTT
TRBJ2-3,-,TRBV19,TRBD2,CASSVLAVGSDTQYF,TGTGCCAGTAGTGTACTAGCGGTGGGGTCAGATACGCAGTATTTT
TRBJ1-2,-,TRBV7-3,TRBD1,CASSRQGGYGYTF,TGTGCCAGCAGCCGTCAGGGGGGCTATGGCTACACCTTC
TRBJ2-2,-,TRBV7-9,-,CASSAQGGGGELFF,TGTGCCAGCAGCGCTCAAGGAGGAGGCGGGGAGCTGTTTTTT
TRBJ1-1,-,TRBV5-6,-,CASSLRNTEAFF,TGTGCCAGCAGCCTCAGGAACACTGAAGCTTTCTTT
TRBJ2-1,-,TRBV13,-,CASSLGKGEQFF,TGTGCCAGCAGCCTCGGGAAGGGGGAGCAGTTCTTC